Reported below is one T cell receptor (beta chain). The clone's antigen remains unknown. No per-base quality is available; no much larger clone lies one base away. Ophthalmopathy patients had moderately to severely active disease, Clinical Activity Score of at least 3, NOSPECS grade of at least 4, and disease duration under 3 months. Patients with other autoimmune diseases, uncontrolled infections, pregnancy or lactation were excluded. Diagnosis was based on clinical symptoms, serum thyroxine, TRAb, thyroid ultrasound and orbital computed tomography. Ficoll-Paque density gradient centrifugation was used to isolate PBMCs from about 9.4 ml of fresh peripheral blood. Trizol reagent was used to extract the total RNA, and its quality was then checked on an Agilent 2100 Bioanalyzer. For repertoire sequencing, TCR beta CDR3 regions were amplified from RNA transcripts. The first round was an RT-PCR using HTBI primers with the Qiagen OneStep RT-PCR kit, and this first round was followed by a second-round multiplex PCR, then size selection and purification. Libraries were sequenced paired-end with 100 bp reads on an Illumina HiSeq2000. The published analysis was carried out like this. Reads were processed with SOAPnuke, discarding reads with adapters, uncalled bases, mean Phred below 15, or no exact constant-primer or identifier match. COPE v1.2.5 was used to merge the high-quality paired reads. Each unique nucleotide sequence was treated as a clonotype, and MiTCR v1.1 was used to align the clonotypes to the IMGT TRB V, D and J references. The analysis was limited to V-J combinations with a frequency above 0.0001, which together covered 99.2% of repertoires. A TCR clonal expansion and chaos score per V-J combination was defined as the ratio of F50 clonal expansion to chaos observed in the TCRdist matrix. Features were reduced by Welch's t-statistics and random forest to around 14 V-J combinations, which fed a naive Bayes classifier. Thyroid-blood repertoire similarity was quantified with the Morisita-Horn index. Clones were called with MiXCR by TCRdb after fastp trimmed the public reads at Q25, and only in-frame beta chains were retained. Each CDR3 protein gets just one entry, which takes the most common genes and DNA from the rows behind it. The V and J calls and clone size come from TCRdb's table, not from the authors' own analysis. A total of some 750,000 distinct CDR3 sequences appear in this sample, roughly 41% of them only once. Together, the top ten hold 44% of the sample.

The sample comes from a study of Graves' ophthalmopathy and Graves' hyperthyroidism (dated by TCRdb to 2016 to 2019). Context from the whole study: Peripheral blood was collected at initial diagnosis, before any treatment. In total, 135 blood samples were TCR-sequenced: 43 ophthalmopathy, about 75 hyperthyroidism and some 17 hyperthyroidism-to-ophthalmopathy patients. The independent validation cohort included about 19 hyperthyroidism patients plus 17 patients who later progressed from hyperthyroidism to ophthalmopathy. To explore V-J signatures that distinguish ophthalmopathy from hyperthyroidism, a discovery set of 100 patients was enrolled, made up of under 50 with ophthalmopathy and 57 with stable hyperthyroidism. In about six hyperthyroidism patients, the T-cell repertoires found in thyroid tissue were compared with those found in blood. The study used signatures of the TCR beta repertoire to tell Graves' ophthalmopathy apart from Graves' hyperthyroidism and to predict which patients would progress to ophthalmopathy. Following sample collection, hyperthyroidism patients were given methimazole at a starting dose of 30 mg daily, and ophthalmopathy patients were given high-dose intravenous methylprednisolone.

Trimming takes 6 bases off V and 3 bases off J; junction bases not matched to a gene: 6. Via the germline V gene, CDR1 is SNHLY and CDR2 FYNNEI. From its cysteine to its phenylalanine, the CDR3 spans 14 amino acids. The sequence is cut down to CDR3 DNA, 42 bases in frame from base 1. Results and caveats for the whole study, not just this receptor: In validation, the model predicted ophthalmopathy progression with more than 55% sensitivity and about 73% specificity; roughly 12 predicted patients were CT-confirmed with GO in a median of about 7.1 months. Most expanded thyroid clonotypes with a frequency above 0.001 also appeared in blood, which suggests that blood repertoires may reflect the immune response in the thyroid. No statistical method was used to predetermine the sample size, and group allocation was not hidden from the investigators. In cross-validation, the 13-signature model distinguished ophthalmopathy from stable hyperthyroidism with approximately 88% sensitivity and around 81% specificity, and in the test set the corresponding values were roughly 78% and 74%.

This clonotype was sampled from an adult man with Graves' ophthalmopathy. The chain uses TRBV2 and TRBJ1-2; 8 bases in between match TRBD1. Sequenced material: peripheral blood. The CDR3 region reads CASRKGQAYYGYTF. At the DNA level, the sequence is TGTGCCAGCAGAAAGGGACAGGCATACTATGGCTACACCTTC.